One sample yielded the 14 T cell receptor beta chains listed below, sequenced in a study of blood T cell repertoires in COVID-19. The repertoire was sequenced with immunoSEQ multiplex PCR; TCRdb's copy has only in-frame clones and lacks some. The table records over 35,000 clones, around 85% of them present only once. The sample taken for sequencing was peripheral blood. Receptor source: a man in his sixties with active or convalescent COVID-19.

CDR3 coding DNA: TGTGCCAGCAGCTTAGTCGGCACTGAAGCTTTCTTT. It yields the protein CASSLVGTEAFF. The chain has TRBV11-2 and TRBJ1-1; D remains ambiguous. Germline V gives CDR1 SGHAT, CDR2 FQNNGV. Deletions cut 1 base from V and 4 bases from J, with 4 bases between. The CDR3 spans 12 residues.

The rearrangement joins TRBV27 to TRBJ1-1, with D maybe TRBD1 (6 bases). Trimming removed 6 bases at V and 4 bases at J, with 18 bases between. The CDR3 is 15 amino acids. Per the germline V gene, CDR1 is MNHEY and CDR2 is SMNVEV (reference sequence). CDR3 DNA sequence: TGTGCCAGCAGGCCGAATTCAGGGGCGGGCACTGAAGCTTTCTTT. Protein sequence: CASRPNSGAGTEAFF.

This chain uses TRBV6-5 with TRBJ1-4, with TRBD1 matching over 7 bases. V shed 5 bases and J 7 bases; nucleotides not matched to a gene: 10. This CDR3 spans 15 amino acids. The germline CDR1 and CDR2 sequences are MNHEY and SVGAGI. CDR3 in DNA: TGTGCCAGCAGTCGAGAGACAGGGTCGGGTGAAAAACTGTTTTTT. Amino acid sequence: CASSRETGSGEKLFF.

V and J are TRBV5-1 and TRBJ2-5; TRBD1 aligns across 7 bases. J lost 4 bases, V lost 5 bases, and 5 bases had no gene match. Germline V gives CDR1 SGHRS, CDR2 YFSETQ. The CDR3 runs to 13 residues. In DNA, the CDR3 is TGCGCCAGCAGAGAAGGGGGCGGAGAGACCCAGTACTTC. This translates into CASREGGGETQYF.

The rearrangement uses TRBV7-2 and TRBJ2-3, with a possible D match to TRBD1 (5 bases). Germline values: CDR1 SGHTA, CDR2 FQGNSA. The CDR3 runs to 15 residues. V was trimmed by 10 bases and J by 1 base, leaving 18 bases between them. CDR3 in DNA: TGTGCCACCGCCTCCAGGGCTACGCGCACAGATACGCAGTATTTT. Translated: CATASRATRTDTQYF.

This sequence joins TRBV9 and TRBJ2-2; D unresolved. V lost 0 bases, J lost 5 bases, and 11 bases lay in between. There are 15 residues in the CDR3. Germline V gives CDR1 SGDLS, CDR2 YYNGEE. CDR3 bases: TGTGCCAGCAGCGTAGTTGGGCATTCTACCGGGGAGCTGTTTTTT. This sequence encodes CASSVVGHSTGELFF.

This chain connects TRBV5-4 to TRBJ2-2; possible D gene TRBD1, 5 bases. The CDR3 loop spans 16 amino acids. The germline V gene encodes CDR1 SGHNT and CDR2 YYREEE (reference sequence). The V and J ends lost 4 bases and 1 base respectively, with 14 bases between them. The CDR3, as DNA: TGTGCCAGCAGCCTGTGGGGCTCTCTGAACACCGGGGAGCTGTTTTTT. This encodes CASSLWGSLNTGELFF.

This CDR3 is CASSLEARGGYTF. The CDR3 DNA reads TGTGCCAGCAGCTTAGAAGCCAGGGGAGGCTACACCTTC. The chain recombines TRBV11-2 with TRBJ1-2; possibly TRBD1 for D (6 bases). The germline V gene encodes CDR1 SGHAT and CDR2 FQNNGV. The CDR3 has 13 amino acids. The V and J ends lost 0 bases and 8 bases respectively, with 10 bases between them.

The chain carries TRBV11-3 and TRBJ1-6, with D maybe TRBD1 (6 bases). CDR1 and CDR2 (germline): SGHNT, YENEEA. V gave up 1 base and J gave up 10 bases, with 8 bases separating them. The CDR3 is 13 amino acids. The CDR3 bases are TGTGCCAGCAGCTTAGGACAGGAGTCACCCCTCCACTTT. Amino acid sequence: CASSLGQESPLHF.

This chain uses TRBV24-1 with TRBJ1-3, with D possibly TRBD1 on 6 matching bases. The CDR3 is 15 residues long. Per germline, CDR1 KGHDR and CDR2 SFDVKD. The V end was cut by 2 bases, the J end by 4 bases, with 11 bases between. The CDR3 loop reads CATSDSGVSGNTIYF. CDR3 DNA sequence: TGTGCCACCAGTGATTCAGGGGTATCAGGAAACACCATATATTTT.

The chain recombines TRBV5-1 with TRBJ1-1, with D maybe TRBD1 (5 bases). The V end was cut by 4 bases, the J end by 4 bases, with 17 bases between. Germline CDR1 reads SGHRS; CDR2 reads YFSETQ. This CDR3 region has 15 residues. CDR3 in DNA: TGCGCCAGCAGCCCACGTTCGGGGGTCGGCACTGAAGCTTTCTTT. Amino acids: CASSPRSGVGTEAFF.

This chain joins TRBV4-3 and TRBJ1-2; 7 nucleotides agree with TRBD1. The CDR3 extends over 16 amino acids. CDR1 and CDR2 from the germline V gene are LGHNA and YSLEER. J was trimmed by 5 bases and V by 0 bases; bases with no gene match: 9. This CDR3 reads CASSQDLWSGGYGYTF. The CDR3 DNA reads TGCGCCAGCAGCCAAGACTTGTGGTCAGGGGGTTATGGCTACACCTTC.

CDR3: CASSYSGQGVYGYTF. In DNA form, the CDR3 reads TGTGCCAGCAGTTACTCGGGACAGGGGGTCTATGGCTACACCTTC. The chain recombines TRBV6-2 or TRBV6-3 with TRBJ1-2; 11 nucleotides align to TRBD1. CDR1 MNHEY and CDR2 SVGEGT come from the germline V gene. There are 15 residues in the CDR3. Unmatched junction bases numbered 1, after V lost 0 bases and J lost 4 bases.

V usage is TRBV25-1 and J usage is TRBJ1-1, with TRBD1 as a possible D gene (6 bases). The V and J ends lost 3 bases and 10 bases respectively, with 12 bases between them. The CDR3 contains 12 residues. The germline gives CDR1 MGHDK, CDR2 SYGVNS. Here the CDR3 reads CASSDSGQVAFF. CDR3 nucleotide sequence: TGTGCCAGCAGTGACTCGGGACAAGTAGCTTTCTTT.